This T cell receptor beta chain was recorded in a study of blood T cell repertoires in COVID-19. Some clones are missing from TCRdb's copy, which holds only in-frame ones; the method was immunoSEQ multiplex PCR. In the table there are around 290,000 clones, about nine tenths of which are singletons. The V gene lost 8 bases and the J gene lost 1 base, with 22 bases spanning the gap. The length of the CDR3 is 17 residues. Germline V CDR1 and CDR2: SNHLY, FYNNEI. The specimen was PBMCs or T cells enriched from blood (not recorded which). J is TRBJ2-3 and V is TRBV2; possible D gene TRBD2, 6 bases. The source of this sequence is a woman aged 35 to 49 who had recovered from COVID-19. The CDR3 region has the DNA TGTGCCAGCGGACCTAGTCGGGCGGGACGGGGCACAGATACGCAGTATTTT. It specifies CASGPSRAGRGTDTQYF.